The 20 T cell receptor beta chains below come from one sample, sequenced in a study of identical twins. MiXCR, applied by TCRdb to the 5' RACE reads, yields one record per CDR3 protein. Among some 600,000 distinct CDR3 sequences listed, 7% to 7.5% were seen once. These records were also assigned to another study, of yellow fever vaccine responses in identical twins.

The sequencing input was PBMCs. The receptors originated from a woman younger than 30 in good health.

CDR3: CASSYNVGGGNNEQFF. CDR3 in DNA: TGTGCCAGCAGTTATAACGTGGGTGGTGGTAACAATGAGCAGTTCTTC. The rearrangement joins TRBV6-5 to TRBJ2-1; the D is unclear. CDR1 and CDR2 (germline): MNHEY, SVGAGI. The CDR3 is made up of 16 amino acids. Trimming took off 3 bases at V and 5 bases at J, with 17 bases between the two ends.

This clonotype was recorded at least ten times. The chain carries TRBV20-1 and TRBJ1-2; D not resolved. Germline V gene lookup returns CDR1 DFQATT and CDR2 SNEGSKA (reference sequence). V lost 3 bases, J lost 6 bases, and 8 bases lay in between. This CDR3 has 11 residues. DNA for the CDR3: TGCAGTGCTAGTACGACTGATGGCTACACCTTC. Protein: CSASTTDGYTF.

This clonotype was recorded a few times. V and J are TRBV3-1 and TRBJ2-3; D ambiguous. Germline CDR1 and CDR2: LGHDT and YNNKEL (reference sequence). V was pared by 3 bases and J by 6 bases, with 10 bases between. The length of the CDR3 is 13 residues. The CDR3 DNA reads TGTGCCAGCAGCCACGGGCCACCCGATACGCAGTATTTT. This translates into CASSHGPPDTQYF.

This clonotype showed up just a few times. CDR3 sequence (DNA): TGTGCCAGCAGCCCAATAGGCGCGGGGGCCCACCAAGAGACCCAGTACTTC. It specifies CASSPIGAGAHQETQYF. This chain links TRBV3-1 with TRBJ2-5, with D possibly being TRBD2 (7 bases). Germline values: CDR1 LGHDT, CDR2 YNNKEL (reference sequence). The ends were cut back, 4 bases at V and 0 bases at J, with 18 bases in the middle. The CDR3 consists of 17 residues.

This clonotype has at least ten counts. The chain uses TRBV20-1 and TRBJ2-7; D possibly matches TRBD1 or TRBD2 (5 bases each). Trimming pared 3 bases from V and 0 bases from J, leaving 9 bases between. In germline, CDR1 is DFQATT, CDR2 SNEGSKA (reference sequence). The CDR3 totals 13 residues. CDR3 DNA: TGCAGTGCTAGTCCAGGGACCTCCTACGAGCAGTACGTC. Amino acids: CSASPGTSYEQYV.

Ten or more counts support this clonotype. DNA for the CDR3: TGTGCCAGCAGTCCCAGACAGGGGAAAACTAATCAGCCCCAGCATTTT. Encoded protein: CASSPRQGKTNQPQHF. The chain is built from TRBV28 and TRBJ1-5; 8 bases line up with TRBD1. CDR1 and CDR2 (germline): MDHEN, SYDVKM. The CDR3 sequence is 16 residues long. V dropped 5 bases and J dropped 4; count of bases not matched to a gene: 10.

The genes are TRBV5-1 and TRBJ1-2, with 9 bases that match TRBD1. V was clipped by 3 bases and J by 12 bases; unmatched bases: 6. The CDR3 covers 12 residues. CDR1 and CDR2 from the germline V gene are SGHRS and YFSETQ. The CDR3 region has the DNA TGCGCCAGCAGCTACATACAGGGGGCTAACACCTTC. It translates to CASSYIQGANTF.

This sequence joins TRBV12-3 or TRBV12-4 and TRBJ2-1; tentatively, D is TRBD2 (6 bases). Trimming pared 3 bases from V and 0 bases from J, leaving 15 bases between. The length of the CDR3 is 17 residues. CDR3: CASSFPPSGPSYNEQFF. The CDR3 region has the DNA TGTGCCAGCAGTTTTCCCCCGAGCGGGCCCTCCTACAATGAGCAGTTCTTC.

This clonotype was counted at least ten times. The chain uses TRBV9 and TRBJ2-2; no clear D gene. Trimming took 0 bases from V and 7 from J, leaving 4 bases between them. CDR3 length: 12 amino acids. The germline V gene has CDR1 SGDLS and CDR2 YYNGEE. This CDR3 is CASSVEIGELFF. In nucleotides, the CDR3 is TGTGCCAGCAGCGTAGAGATCGGGGAGCTGTTTTTT.

This clonotype was seen more than once but under ten times. The chain employs TRBV28 and TRBJ2-7, with 9 bases aligning to TRBD1. The V gene's germline CDR1 is MDHEN and CDR2 SYDVKM. Trimming at V came to 6 bases and at J to 5 bases, leaving 2 bases not matched to a gene. The CDR3 is 12 residues long. The CDR3: CASRTGGDEQYF. As DNA, the CDR3 is TGTGCCAGCAGGACAGGGGGGGACGAGCAGTACTTC.

This clonotype was seen ten or more times. V is TRBV12-3 or TRBV12-4 and J is TRBJ1-5, with 7 bases fitting TRBD1. The V and J ends lost 2 bases and 7 bases, in that order; junction bases with no gene match: 5. This CDR3 has 14 amino acids. The CDR3 DNA reads as TGTGCCAGCAGTTTACGCAGGGGGAACCAGCCCCAGCATTTT. The encoded protein is CASSLRRGNQPQHF.

This clonotype was seen more than once but under ten times. V usage is TRBV7-9 and J usage is TRBJ2-7, with a possible D match to TRBD1 (5 bases). V was trimmed by 1 base and J by 3 bases, leaving 10 bases between them. From germline, CDR1 is SEHNR and CDR2 FQNEAQ (reference sequence). CDR3 length equals 14 residues. DNA for the CDR3: TGTGCCAGCAGCTTAGGGGCAGGGTTCTACGAGCAGTACTTC. Translating it yields CASSLGAGFYEQYF.

This clonotype was counted between two and nine times. This chain uses TRBV4-1 with TRBJ2-5, with 10 positions matching TRBD1. In germline, CDR1 is MGHRA, CDR2 YSYEKL. The CDR3 runs to 18 residues. V was clipped by 1 base and J by 1 base; unmatched bases: 9. This CDR3 is CASSQGPLGTGVQETQYF. The CDR3, as DNA: TGCGCCAGCAGCCAAGGCCCGTTAGGGACAGGGGTCCAAGAGACCCAGTACTTC.

This clonotype has more than one count but fewer than ten. The genes are TRBV9 and TRBJ2-1; D call uncertain. With 0 bases removed from V and 5 bases from J, the gap between germline ends came to 6 bases. From germline, CDR1 is SGDLS and CDR2 YYNGEE. This CDR3 contains 13 residues. This CDR3 reads CASSVGLNNEQFF. CDR3 nucleotide sequence: TGTGCCAGCAGCGTAGGGTTAAACAATGAGCAGTTCTTC.

This clonotype occurred many times. The chain recombines TRBV27 with TRBJ2-1; 7 nucleotides agree with TRBD1. With V trimmed by 5 bases and J by 1 base, 8 bases remained unmatched. The CDR3 loop spans 16 amino acids. Germline-derived CDR1 and CDR2 are MNHEY and SMNVEV (reference sequence). The CDR3 spells CASSTRQGASYNEQFF. CDR3 DNA sequence: TGTGCCAGCAGTACCCGACAGGGAGCATCCTACAATGAGCAGTTCTTC.

The chain links TRBV7-2 to TRBJ2-2; 12 bases agree with TRBD2. V lost 5 bases, J lost 7 bases, and 11 bases stayed unmatched. Germline CDR1 SGHTA, CDR2 FQGNSA. CDR3 length: 17 residues. CDR3 DNA: TGTGCCAGCAGCCTACTAGCGGGGGGCCGGGCTGGCGGGGAGCTGTTTTTT. This translates into CASSLLAGGRAGGELFF.

This clonotype was picked up many times. The chain has TRBV13 and TRBJ1-1; TRBD1 agrees at 10 bases. The CDR3 loop spans 15 amino acids. The junction had 6 bases not matched to a gene; V was cut back by 6 bases and J by 2 bases. Per the germline V gene, CDR1 is PRHDT and CDR2 is FYEKMQ (reference sequence). The CDR3 region has the DNA TGTGCCAGCAGGAGACAGGGGGCTTTTAACACTGAAGCTTTCTTT. Encoded protein: CASRRQGAFNTEAFF. Full variable domain (outside the CDR3, taken from reference TRBV13 and TRBJ1-1): AAGVIQSPRHLIKEKRETATLKCYPIPRHDTVYWYQQGPGQDPQFLISFYEKMQSDKGSIPDRFSAQQFSDYHSELNMSSLELGDSALYFCASRRQGAFNTEAFFGQGTRLTVV.

V usage is TRBV5-1 and J usage is TRBJ2-3; TRBD2 might be the D (6 bases). The V gene lost 4 bases and the J gene lost 5 bases, with 17 bases spanning the gap. There are 15 residues in the CDR3. Germline V gene sequence: CDR1 SGHRS, CDR2 YFSETQ. CDR3: CASSLRDSPGDTQYF. CDR3 nucleotide sequence: TGCGCCAGCAGCCTCCGGGACTCCCCGGGAGATACGCAGTATTTT.

This clonotype was seen a few times. The chain has TRBV2 and TRBJ2-5, with 8 bases aligning to TRBD2. There are 16 residues in the CDR3. From germline, CDR1 is SNHLY and CDR2 FYNNEI. With V trimmed by 6 bases and J by 3 bases, 12 bases remained unmatched. The CDR3 here is CASRRAGLEREETQYF. Here the CDR3 DNA reads TGTGCCAGCAGGAGGGCGGGACTAGAAAGAGAAGAGACCCAGTACTTC.

Many counts were recorded for this clonotype. V is TRBV20-1 and J is TRBJ1-1; 8 bases agree with TRBD1. Germline V gene data show CDR1 as DFQATT and CDR2 as SNEGSKA (reference sequence). V trimming: 4 bases; J trimming: 4 bases; junction bases outside the gene matches: 8. The CDR3 sequence is 14 residues long. The CDR3: CSATMTGESTEAFF. The DNA for the CDR3 is TGCAGTGCTACGATGACAGGGGAGAGCACTGAAGCTTTCTTT.